Below are 21 T cell receptor beta chains sequenced from a single sample in a study of shared clonotypes between healthy human individuals. The table came from immunoSEQ multiplex PCR; TCRdb's copy has only in-frame clones and leaves some out. Among about 1 million clones listed, under 80% were seen once. Sequenced material: memory CD4+ T cells sorted from blood. Subset defined: CD45RA-negative fraction. The origin of the receptors is a man aged 18-30 years in good health.

This clone has just one count. The rearrangement uses TRBV19 and TRBJ2-3; 9 bases line up with TRBD2. The trim removed 3 bases at V and 9 bases at J, leaving 4 bases unmatched. Germline V gene lookup returns CDR1 LNHDA and CDR2 SQIVND (reference sequence). The CDR3 length is 13 residues. CDR3 protein: CASSIDLAGTQYF. CDR3 DNA sequence: TGTGCCAGTAGTATTGACCTAGCGGGGACGCAGTATTTT.

This sequence joins TRBV4-2 and TRBJ2-7; TRBD1 might be the D (5 bases). The CDR3 has 13 residues. V lost 5 bases to trimming and J lost 1 base, with 9 bases between them. The germline gives CDR1 LGHNA, CDR2 YNFKEQ. The CDR3 bases are TGTGCCAGCAGCTCCGGACAATCCTACGAGCAGTACTTC. This encodes CASSSGQSYEQYF.

On this clone itself: Other DNA sequences of this sample code for an identical CDR3. This chain links TRBV30 with TRBJ2-7; unclear D gene. CDR1 is GTSNPN and CDR2 is SVGIG in the germline V gene (reference sequence). The V end was cut by 0 bases, the J end by 4 bases, with 7 bases between. The CDR3 is 12 amino acids. The CDR3 nucleotides read TGTGCCTGGAGTGTAAAAGGTTACGAGCAGTACTTC. Protein sequence: CAWSVKGYEQYF.

The chain is built from TRBV6-1 and TRBJ1-5; TRBD1 matches at 9 bases. Unmatched junction bases numbered 5, after V lost 3 bases and J lost 5 bases. Germline CDR1 is MNHNS and CDR2 is SASEGT. This CDR3 is 15 amino acids long. The CDR3 DNA reads TGTGCCAGCAGTGAGGGGACAGGGAGTTATCAGCCCCAGCATTTT. It specifies CASSEGTGSYQPQHF.

The chain uses TRBV30 and TRBJ1-3; no reliable D call. The CDR3 loop spans 22 amino acids. Per germline, CDR1 GTSNPN and CDR2 SVGIG (reference sequence). Trimming removed 0 bases at V and 4 bases at J, with 34 bases between. The CDR3 sequence: CAWSVTRNTHLKPRQLGNTIYF. In DNA, the CDR3 is TGTGCCTGGAGTGTAACTCGAAACACCCACCTCAAACCCCGGCAACTCGGAAACACCATATATTTT.

The sample holds a few counts of this clone. Other DNA sequences in this sample translate to the same CDR3. V gene TRBV7-9 combines with J gene TRBJ1-4; D is uncertain. The V and J ends lost 1 base and 8 bases respectively, with 11 bases between them. CDR1 and CDR2 from the germline V gene are SEHNR and FQNEAQ (reference sequence). The CDR3 length is 14 residues. Here the CDR3 reads CASSLVGSGEKLFF. In DNA form, the CDR3 reads TGTGCCAGCAGCTTAGTAGGGAGTGGCGAAAAACTGTTTTTT.

The rearrangement joins TRBV11-2 to TRBJ1-3; D is unresolved. The V end lost 4 bases, the J end lost 0 bases, and 10 bases lay between the germline ends. Germline CDR1 and CDR2: SGHAT and FQNNGV. The CDR3 has 15 amino acids. The CDR3 DNA sequence: TGTGCCAGCAGCTCGAACCGGGCCTCTGGAAACACCATATATTTT. Its protein product is CASSSNRASGNTIYF.

The chain joins TRBV15 to TRBJ2-7; 7 bases match TRBD1. CDR3 length: 14 amino acids. The germline V gene has CDR1 LNHNV and CDR2 YYDKDF (reference sequence). Germline trimming cut 1 base from V and 3 bases from J; bases unmatched to any gene: 3. The CDR3 coding sequence is TGTGCCACCAGCAGAGGACAGGGCATCTACGAGCAGTACTTC. This sequence encodes CATSRGQGIYEQYF.

The CDR3 DNA reads as TGTGCCAGCAGCTTGAGGACCGAAGGGGAAAAACTGTTTTTT. Its translation is CASSLRTEGEKLFF. J is TRBJ1-4 and V is TRBV11-3; no clear D. Per germline, CDR1 SGHNT and CDR2 YENEEA. The CDR3 runs to 14 residues. Trimming removed 3 bases from V and 8 bases from J, with 13 bases in between.

For the CDR3, the DNA is TGTGCCAGCAGTTCCTTCGACAGGGGTGTACGGGGTGTAGGGTCACCCCTCCACTTT. Protein: CASSSFDRGVRGVGSPLHF. V is TRBV27 and J is TRBJ1-6, with 8 positions matching TRBD1. The CDR3 extends over 19 amino acids. Germline CDR1 is MNHEY and CDR2 is SMNVEV (reference sequence). With V trimmed by 4 bases and J by 10 bases, 21 bases remained unmatched.

Here the CDR3 DNA reads TGTGCCAGCAGCCCCAGCCGGACTAGCGGGAAAGAGACCCAGTACTTC. Amino acid sequence: CASSPSRTSGKETQYF. This sequence joins TRBV7-2 and TRBJ2-5, with TRBD2 identical over 12 bases. The CDR3 runs 16 residues. With V trimmed by 5 bases and J by 3 bases, 7 bases remained unmatched. The germline gives CDR1 SGHTA, CDR2 FQGNSA.

The sample holds a few counts of this clone. This rearrangement joins TRBV6-1 to TRBJ1-5, with D uncertain. V dropped 2 bases and J dropped 2 bases, with 7 bases sitting between them. Germline V CDR1 and CDR2: MNHNS, SASEGT. The CDR3 consists of 14 residues. CDR3 in amino acids: CASSERVRNQPQHF. The DNA of the CDR3 is TGTGCCAGCAGTGAACGCGTTCGCAATCAGCCCCAGCATTTT.

This rearrangement joins TRBV19 to TRBJ2-7; either TRBD1 or TRBD2 may supply D (6 bases each). The CDR3 totals 13 residues. Trimming left V 3 bases short and J 2 bases short, with 8 bases between. Germline V gene lookup returns CDR1 LNHDA and CDR2 SQIVND (reference sequence). CDR3: CASSMGGPYEQYF. In DNA, the CDR3 is TGTGCCAGTAGTATGGGGGGCCCCTACGAGCAGTACTTC.

V is TRBV5-4 and J is TRBJ1-1; 9 nucleotides match TRBD1. V shed 4 bases, J shed 4 bases, and the junction held 5 bases outside the gene matches. There are 14 residues in the CDR3. Germline values: CDR1 SGHNT, CDR2 YYREEE (reference sequence). As DNA, the CDR3 is TGTGCCAGCAGCCTCGGACAGGGGCTCACTGAAGCTTTCTTT. It translates to CASSLGQGLTEAFF. The variable domain in full, with the rest retrieved from reference TRBV5-4 and TRBJ1-1, is ETGVTQSPTHLIKTRGQQVTLRCSSQSGHNTVSWYQQALGQGPQFIFQYYREEENGRGNFPPRFSGLQFPNYSSELNVNALELDDSALYLCASSLGQGLTEAFFGQGTRLTVV.

This clone has a single count. V and J are TRBV27 and TRBJ2-3; 11 bases are shared with TRBD2. With 7 bases clipped from V and 4 bases from J, the junction kept 7 bases outside the gene matches. In germline, CDR1 is MNHEY, CDR2 SMNVEV (reference sequence). There are 15 residues in the CDR3. CDR3 in amino acids: CASTLAGGPADTQYF. The CDR3 nucleotides are TGTGCCAGCACCTTAGCGGGAGGGCCGGCAGATACGCAGTATTTT.

The chain carries TRBV10-3 and TRBJ2-2; the match to TRBD2 covers 7 bases. Germline V gene data show CDR1 as ENHRY and CDR2 as SYGVKD. V dropped 2 bases and J dropped 9; count of bases not matched to a gene: 3. The CDR3 is 13 residues long. CDR3 sequence: CAISEPGRRELFF. The DNA of the CDR3 is TGTGCCATCAGTGAGCCCGGGAGGAGGGAGCTGTTTTTT.

In its sample, this clone was seen a few times. The CDR3 bases are TGTGCCAGCAGCCTCGTCCGCGCTTATTCACCCCTCCACTTT. Protein sequence: CASSLVRAYSPLHF. The rearrangement joins TRBV14 to TRBJ1-6; D gene unclear. Trimming shortened V by 4 bases and J by 8 bases, and 12 bases separated the two germline ends. Per germline, CDR1 SGHDN and CDR2 FVKESK. The CDR3 length is 14 residues.

The rearrangement links TRBV18 to TRBJ1-1; D ambiguous. Germline V gives CDR1 KGHSH, CDR2 LQKENI. The CDR3 totals 13 residues. Deletions cut 5 bases from V and 4 bases from J, with 11 bases between. The CDR3 DNA reads TGTGCCAGCTCAACCAGAGGGCTCACTGAAGCTTTCTTT. Amino acids: CASSTRGLTEAFF.

DNA of the CDR3: TGTGCCAGCAGCTTGCACCCGGGACGGATGATCTCCTACGAGCAGTACTTC. This sequence encodes CASSLHPGRMISYEQYF. The J gene is TRBJ2-7, the V gene TRBV11-2; the D gene could be TRBD1 or TRBD2 (5 bases each). The germline V gene has CDR1 SGHAT and CDR2 FQNNGV. The CDR3 length is 17 residues. The V end was cut by 3 bases, the J end by 0 bases, with 18 bases between.

The rearrangement joins TRBV7-9 to TRBJ1-1; 9 bases are a match to TRBD1. Per germline, CDR1 SEHNR and CDR2 FQNEAQ (reference sequence). Trimming removed 3 bases from V and 10 bases from J; junction bases left unmatched: 3. The CDR3 length is 12 residues. CDR3 sequence: CASSLQGQGAFF. CDR3 nucleotide sequence: TGTGCCAGCAGCTTGCAGGGACAGGGAGCTTTCTTT.

The chain carries TRBV2 and TRBJ2-7; no reliable D call. The CDR3 is made up of 12 amino acids. The germline V and J ends were trimmed by 4 bases and 2 bases, with 6 bases remaining between them. Germline CDR1 and CDR2: SNHLY and FYNNEI. CDR3 sequence reads: CASSAATYEQYF. For the CDR3, the DNA is TGTGCCAGCAGTGCTGCTACCTACGAGCAGTACTTC. The full variable domain, with the rest looked up from reference TRBV2 and TRBJ2-7, is EPEVTQTPSHQVTQMGQEVILRCVPISNHLYFYWYRQILGQKVEFLVSFYNNEISEKSEIFDDQFSVERPDGSNFTLKIRSTKLEDSAMYFCASSAATYEQYFGPGTRLTVT.